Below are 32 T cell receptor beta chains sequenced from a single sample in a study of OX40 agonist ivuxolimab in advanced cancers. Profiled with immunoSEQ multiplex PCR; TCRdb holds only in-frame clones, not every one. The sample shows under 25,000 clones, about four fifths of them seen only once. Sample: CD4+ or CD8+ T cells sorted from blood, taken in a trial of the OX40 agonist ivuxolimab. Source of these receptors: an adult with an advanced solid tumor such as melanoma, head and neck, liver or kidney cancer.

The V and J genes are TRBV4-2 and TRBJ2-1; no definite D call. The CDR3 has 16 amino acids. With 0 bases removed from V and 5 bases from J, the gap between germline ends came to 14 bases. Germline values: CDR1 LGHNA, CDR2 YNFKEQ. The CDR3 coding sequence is TGTGCCAGCAGCCAAGAAGAATGGGCTACCAACAATGAGCAGTTCTTC. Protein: CASSQEEWATNNEQFF.

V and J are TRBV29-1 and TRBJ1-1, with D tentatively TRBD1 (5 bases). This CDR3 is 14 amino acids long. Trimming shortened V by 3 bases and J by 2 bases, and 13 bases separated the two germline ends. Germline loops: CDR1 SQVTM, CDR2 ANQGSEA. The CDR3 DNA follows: TGCAGCGTTGAGGTCCTGGACACCAACACTGAAGCTTTCTTT. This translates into CSVEVLDTNTEAFF.

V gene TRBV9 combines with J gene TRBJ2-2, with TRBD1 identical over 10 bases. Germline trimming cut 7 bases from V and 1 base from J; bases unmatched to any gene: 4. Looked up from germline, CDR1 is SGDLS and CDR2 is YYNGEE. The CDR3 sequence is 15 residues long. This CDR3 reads CASSTGGENTGELFF. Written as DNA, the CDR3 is TGTGCCAGCTCGACAGGGGGCGAGAACACCGGGGAGCTGTTTTTT. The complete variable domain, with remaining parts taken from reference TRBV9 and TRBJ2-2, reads DSGVTQTPKHLITATGQRVTLRCSPRSGDLSVYWYQQSLDQGLQFLIQYYNGEERAKGNILERFSAQQFPDLHSELNLSSLELGDSALYFCASSTGGENTGELFFGEGSRLTVL.

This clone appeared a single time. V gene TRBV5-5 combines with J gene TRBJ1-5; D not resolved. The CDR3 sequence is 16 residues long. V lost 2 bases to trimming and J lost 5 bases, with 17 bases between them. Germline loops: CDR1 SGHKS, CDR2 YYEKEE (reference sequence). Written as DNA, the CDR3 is TGTGCCAGCAGCTTAGAGTTAATAAGTGGCGATCAGCCCCAGCATTTT. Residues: CASSLELISGDQPQHF. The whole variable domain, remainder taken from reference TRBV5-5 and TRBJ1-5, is DAGVTQSPTHLIKTRGQQVTLRCSPISGHKSVSWYQQVLGQGPQFIFQYYEKEERGRGNFPDRFSARQFPNYSSELNVNALLLGDSALYLCASSLELISGDQPQHFGDGTRLSIL.

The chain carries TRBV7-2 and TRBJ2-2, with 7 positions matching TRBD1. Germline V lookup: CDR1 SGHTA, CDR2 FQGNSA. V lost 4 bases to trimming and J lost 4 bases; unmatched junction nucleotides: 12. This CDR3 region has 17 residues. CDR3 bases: TGTGCCAGCAGCTCAGCTCGGGGACAGCCTCTCACCGGGGAGCTGTTTTTT. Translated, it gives CASSSARGQPLTGELFF.

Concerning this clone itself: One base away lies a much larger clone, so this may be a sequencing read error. As DNA, the CDR3 is TGTGCCGGCAGCCCAGACGCCACTGGATACGAGCAGTACTTC. Protein: CAGSPDATGYEQYF. V is TRBV7-9 and J is TRBJ2-7, with D unclear. This CDR3 has 14 amino acids. Germline loops: CDR1 SEHNR, CDR2 FQNEAQ (reference sequence).

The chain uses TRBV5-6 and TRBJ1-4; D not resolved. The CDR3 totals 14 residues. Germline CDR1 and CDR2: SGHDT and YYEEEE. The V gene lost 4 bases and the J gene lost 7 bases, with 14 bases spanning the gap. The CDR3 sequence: CASSVLREIEKLFF. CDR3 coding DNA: TGTGCCAGCAGCGTACTCCGGGAAATTGAAAAACTGTTTTTT.

CDR3 in DNA: TGTGCTAGTGGTTTGGTCCCCAATTACGAGCAGTACTTC. This codes for CASGLVPNYEQYF. The genes are TRBV12-5 and TRBJ2-7; no definite D call. V was clipped by 0 bases and J by 4 bases, with 7 bases between them. Germline V lookup: CDR1 LGHNT, CDR2 FRNRAP. The CDR3 runs to 13 residues.

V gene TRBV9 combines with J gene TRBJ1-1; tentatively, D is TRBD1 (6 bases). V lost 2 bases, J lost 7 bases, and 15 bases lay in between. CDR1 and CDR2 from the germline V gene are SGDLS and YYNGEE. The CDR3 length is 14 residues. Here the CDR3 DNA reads TGTGCCAGCAGCGTTGGGGATACAGGGAATGAAGCTTTCTTT. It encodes CASSVGDTGNEAFF.

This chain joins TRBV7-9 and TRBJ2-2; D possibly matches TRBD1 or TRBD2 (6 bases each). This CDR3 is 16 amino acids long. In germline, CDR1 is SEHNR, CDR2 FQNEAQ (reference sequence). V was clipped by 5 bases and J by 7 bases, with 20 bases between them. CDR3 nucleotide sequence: TGTGCCAGCAGCCCGCTCCCGGGGGCCCAAGGCGGGGAGCTGTTTTTT. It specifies CASSPLPGAQGGELFF.

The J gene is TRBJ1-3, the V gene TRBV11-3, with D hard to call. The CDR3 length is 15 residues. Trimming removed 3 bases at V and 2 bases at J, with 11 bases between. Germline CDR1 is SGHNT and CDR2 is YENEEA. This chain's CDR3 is CASSFEWSTGNTIYF. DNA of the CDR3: TGTGCCAGCAGCTTTGAATGGAGCACTGGAAACACCATATATTTT.

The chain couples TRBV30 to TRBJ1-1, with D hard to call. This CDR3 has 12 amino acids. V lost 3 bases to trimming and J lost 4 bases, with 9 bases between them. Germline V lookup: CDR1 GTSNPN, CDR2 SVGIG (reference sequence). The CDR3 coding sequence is TGTGCCTGGAGGGAAATCGGCACTGAAGCTTTCTTT. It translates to CAWREIGTEAFF.

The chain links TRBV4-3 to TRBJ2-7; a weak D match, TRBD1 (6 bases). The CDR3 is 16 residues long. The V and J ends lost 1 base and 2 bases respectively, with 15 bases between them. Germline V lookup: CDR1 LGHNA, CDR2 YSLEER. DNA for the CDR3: TGCGCCAGCAGCCAAGCAGGACCCGCAGGGGCCTACGAGCAGTACTTC. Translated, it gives CASSQAGPAGAYEQYF.

For the CDR3, the DNA is TGCAGCGTTGAACTTCAACAGGGATCCTACGAGCAGTACTTC. Translating it yields CSVELQQGSYEQYF. The chain combines TRBV29-1 with TRBJ2-7, with D possibly being TRBD1 (6 bases). Germline CDR1 and CDR2: SQVTM and ANQGSEA. The CDR3 runs 14 residues. V was cut by 2 bases and J by 1 base, with 12 bases left in between.

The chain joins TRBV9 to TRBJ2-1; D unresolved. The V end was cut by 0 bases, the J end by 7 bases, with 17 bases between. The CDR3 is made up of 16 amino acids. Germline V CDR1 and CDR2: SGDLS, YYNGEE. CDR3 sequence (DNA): TGTGCCAGCAGCGTAGATTCACGCGGACCAAAAAATGAGCAGTTCTTC. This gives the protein CASSVDSRGPKNEQFF.

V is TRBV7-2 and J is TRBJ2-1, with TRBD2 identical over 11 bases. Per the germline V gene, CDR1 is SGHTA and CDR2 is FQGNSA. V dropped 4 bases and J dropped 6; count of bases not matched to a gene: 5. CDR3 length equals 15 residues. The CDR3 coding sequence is TGTGCCAGCAGCTCCATACTAGCGGGGGCCAATGAGCAGTTCTTC. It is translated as CASSSILAGANEQFF. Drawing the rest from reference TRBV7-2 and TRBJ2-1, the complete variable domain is GAGVSQSPSNKVTEKGKDVELRCDPISGHTALYWYRQSLGQGLEFLIYFQGNSAPDKSGLPSDRFSAERTGGSVSTLTIQRTQQEDSAVYLCASSSILAGANEQFFGPGTRLTVL.

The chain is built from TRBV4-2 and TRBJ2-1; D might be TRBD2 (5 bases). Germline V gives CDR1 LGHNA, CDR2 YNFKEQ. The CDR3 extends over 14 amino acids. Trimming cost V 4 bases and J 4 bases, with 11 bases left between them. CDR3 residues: CASSPGLTYNEQFF. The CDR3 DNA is TGTGCCAGCAGCCCCGGACTTACATACAATGAGCAGTTCTTC.

CDR3 protein: CASSESKTSYEQYF. Here the CDR3 DNA reads TGTGCCAGCAGTGAATCGAAGACTTCCTACGAGCAGTACTTC. The chain employs TRBV25-1 and TRBJ2-7, with D unclear. Germline lookup yields CDR1 MGHDK and CDR2 SYGVNS. Trimming took 1 base from V and 1 from J, leaving 8 bases between them. The CDR3 is made up of 14 amino acids.

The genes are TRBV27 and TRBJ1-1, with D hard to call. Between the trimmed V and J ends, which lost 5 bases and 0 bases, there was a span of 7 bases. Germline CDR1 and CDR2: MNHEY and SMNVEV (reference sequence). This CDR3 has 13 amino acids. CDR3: CASSRSLNTEAFF. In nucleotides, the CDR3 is TGTGCCAGCAGTAGGAGTTTGAACACTGAAGCTTTCTTT.

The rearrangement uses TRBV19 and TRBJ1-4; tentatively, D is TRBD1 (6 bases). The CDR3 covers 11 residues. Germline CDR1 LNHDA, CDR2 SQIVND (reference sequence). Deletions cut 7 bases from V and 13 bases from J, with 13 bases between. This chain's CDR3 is CASKTGGRLFF. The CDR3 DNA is TGTGCCAGTAAGACAGGAGGCAGACTGTTTTTT.

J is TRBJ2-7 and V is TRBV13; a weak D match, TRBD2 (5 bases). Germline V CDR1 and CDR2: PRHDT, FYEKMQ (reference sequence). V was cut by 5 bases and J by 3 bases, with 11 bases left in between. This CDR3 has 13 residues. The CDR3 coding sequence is TGTGCCAGCAGCCTCGGACTGTACTACGAGCAGTACTTC. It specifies CASSLGLYYEQYF.

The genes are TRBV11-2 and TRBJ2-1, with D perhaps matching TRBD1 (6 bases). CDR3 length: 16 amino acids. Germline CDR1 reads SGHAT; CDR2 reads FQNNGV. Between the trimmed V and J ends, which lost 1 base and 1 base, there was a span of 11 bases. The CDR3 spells CASSLAQGASYNEQFF. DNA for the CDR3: TGTGCCAGCAGCTTAGCACAGGGAGCATCCTACAATGAGCAGTTCTTC.

The CDR3 nucleotides are TGTGCCAGCATCCGACAGCCTGCTTCCTACGAGCAGTACTTC. Amino acid sequence: CASIRQPASYEQYF. The V and J genes are TRBV2 and TRBJ2-7; D perhaps matches TRBD1 (5 bases). Trimming cost V 7 bases and J 1 base, with 14 bases left between them. The CDR3 is 14 residues long. Looked up from germline, CDR1 is SNHLY and CDR2 is FYNNEI.

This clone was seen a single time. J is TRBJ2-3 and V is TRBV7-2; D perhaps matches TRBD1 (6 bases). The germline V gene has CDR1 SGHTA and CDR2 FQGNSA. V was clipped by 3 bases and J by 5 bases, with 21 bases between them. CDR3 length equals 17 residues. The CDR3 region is CASSLAGTLRGIDTQYF. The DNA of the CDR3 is TGTGCCAGCAGCTTGGCCGGGACATTGAGGGGGATAGATACGCAGTATTTT.

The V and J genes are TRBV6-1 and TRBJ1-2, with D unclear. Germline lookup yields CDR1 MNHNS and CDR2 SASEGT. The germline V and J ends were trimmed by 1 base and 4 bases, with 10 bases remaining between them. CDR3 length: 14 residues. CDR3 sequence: CASSEVWVAYGYTF. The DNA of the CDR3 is TGTGCCAGCAGTGAAGTATGGGTCGCCTATGGCTACACCTTC.

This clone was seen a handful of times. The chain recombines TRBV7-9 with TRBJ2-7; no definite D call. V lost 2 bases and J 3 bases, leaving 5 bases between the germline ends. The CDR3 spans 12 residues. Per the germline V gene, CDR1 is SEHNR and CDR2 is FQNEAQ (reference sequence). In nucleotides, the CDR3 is TGTGCCAGCAGCTTAAACAGCTACGAGCAGTACTTC. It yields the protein CASSLNSYEQYF.

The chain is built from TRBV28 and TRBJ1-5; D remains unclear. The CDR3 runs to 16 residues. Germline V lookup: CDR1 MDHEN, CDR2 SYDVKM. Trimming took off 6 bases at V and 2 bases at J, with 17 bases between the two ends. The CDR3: CASRPQFIGGNQPQHF. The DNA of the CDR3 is TGTGCCAGCAGGCCTCAGTTTATCGGAGGCAATCAGCCCCAGCATTTT.

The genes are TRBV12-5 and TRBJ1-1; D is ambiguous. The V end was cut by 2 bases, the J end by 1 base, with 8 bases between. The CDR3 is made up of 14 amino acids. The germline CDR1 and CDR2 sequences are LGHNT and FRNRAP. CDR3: CASGLWSQNTEAFF. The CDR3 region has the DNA TGTGCTAGTGGTTTGTGGAGCCAGAACACTGAAGCTTTCTTT. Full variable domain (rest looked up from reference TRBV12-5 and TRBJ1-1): DARVTQTPRHKVTEMGQEVTMRCQPILGHNTVFWYRQTMMQGLELLAYFRNRAPLDDSGMPKDRFSAEMPDATLATLKIQPSEPRDSAVYFCASGLWSQNTEAFFGQGTRLTVV.

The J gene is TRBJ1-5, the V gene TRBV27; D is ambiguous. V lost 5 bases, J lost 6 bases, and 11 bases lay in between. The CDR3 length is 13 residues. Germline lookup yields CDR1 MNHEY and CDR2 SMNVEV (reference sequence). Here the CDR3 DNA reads TGTGCCAGCAGTCCAGGACCCGCTCAGCCCCAGCATTTT. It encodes CASSPGPAQPQHF.

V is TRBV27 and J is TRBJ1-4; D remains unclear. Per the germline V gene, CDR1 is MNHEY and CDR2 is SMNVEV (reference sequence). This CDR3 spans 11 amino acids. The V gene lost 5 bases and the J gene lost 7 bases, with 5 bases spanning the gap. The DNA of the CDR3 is TGTGCCAGCAGTACCGGTGAAAAACTGTTTTTT. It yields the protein CASSTGEKLFF.

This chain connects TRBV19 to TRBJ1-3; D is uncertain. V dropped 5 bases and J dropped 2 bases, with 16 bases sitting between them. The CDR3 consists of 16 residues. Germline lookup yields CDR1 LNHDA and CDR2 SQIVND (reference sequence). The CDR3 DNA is TGTGCCAGTAGTCCTAGTGATGGGCGGACTGGAAACACCATATATTTT. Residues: CASSPSDGRTGNTIYF.

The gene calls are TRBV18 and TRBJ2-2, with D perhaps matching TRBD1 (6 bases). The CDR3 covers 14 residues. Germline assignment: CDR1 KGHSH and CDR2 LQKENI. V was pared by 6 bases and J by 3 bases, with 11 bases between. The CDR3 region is CASSIRGYTGELFF. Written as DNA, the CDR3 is TGTGCCAGCTCGATCAGGGGATACACCGGGGAGCTGTTTTTT.